The 31 T cell receptor beta chains below come from one sample, sequenced in a study of shared clonotypes between healthy human individuals. Clones were read by immunoSEQ multiplex PCR, and TCRdb kept only the in-frame ones, dropping some. The sample has millions of clones, 95% seen once; the top ten hold more than 0.1%. The sequencing input was naive CD4+ T cells sorted from blood. Documented subset: CD45RA+ positively selected. These receptors all come from a man between 18 and 35 years old in good health.

About this clone: This may be a read error, as it is one base from a much larger clone. V is TRBV4-3 and J is TRBJ1-2, with 7 nucleotides matching TRBD1. V shed 3 bases and J 5 bases; nucleotides not matched to a gene: 9. Germline V gene sequence: CDR1 LGHNA, CDR2 YSLEER. This CDR3 comprises 15 residues. This CDR3 reads CASSHDAGTAYGYTF. The CDR3 coding sequence is TGCGCCAGCAGCCACGACGCCGGGACAGCATATGGCTACACCTTC.

This sequence joins TRBV30 and TRBJ1-1, with D unclear. CDR3 size: 12 residues. V was clipped by 4 bases and J by 4 bases, with 10 bases between them. CDR1 and CDR2 (germline): GTSNPN, SVGIG (reference sequence). The CDR3 sequence is CAWKGSGTEAFF. The CDR3 DNA sequence: TGTGCCTGGAAGGGAAGCGGCACTGAAGCTTTCTTT.

J is TRBJ1-2 and V is TRBV6-5; the D gene is possibly TRBD1 (6 bases). V was pared by 6 bases and J by 0 bases, with 11 bases between. The germline V gene has CDR1 MNHEY and CDR2 SVGAGI. The CDR3 sequence is 14 residues long. CDR3 protein: CASRYRASNYGYTF. The CDR3, as DNA: TGTGCCAGCAGATACAGGGCTTCTAACTATGGCTACACCTTC.

The chain employs TRBV5-4 and TRBJ2-3; D could derive from TRBD1 or TRBD2 (5 bases each). The CDR3 has 15 residues. Germline values: CDR1 SGHNT, CDR2 YYREEE (reference sequence). Between the trimmed V and J ends, which lost 4 bases and 0 bases, there was a span of 12 bases. The CDR3 is CASSKGRGSTDTQYF. Here the CDR3 DNA reads TGTGCCAGCAGCAAGGGACGGGGCAGCACAGATACGCAGTATTTT.

With regard to this clone: Being one base from a much bigger clone, this may be a read error. V usage is TRBV6-1 and J usage is TRBJ2-1; 10 bases map to TRBD1. With 3 bases clipped from V and 12 bases from J, the junction kept 5 bases outside the gene matches. Per germline, CDR1 MNHNS and CDR2 SASEGT. This CDR3 has 13 amino acids. The CDR3 nucleotides are TGTGCCAGCAGTGAGGGACAGGGGAGGAGGCAGTTCTTC. Its protein is CASSEGQGRRQFF.

This chain connects TRBV6-5 to TRBJ2-5; D gene unclear. Between the trimmed V and J ends, which lost 0 bases and 10 bases, there was a span of 18 bases. CDR3 length equals 15 residues. Looked up from germline, CDR1 is MNHEY and CDR2 is SVGAGI. CDR3 region: CASSYSDDSDYHQYF. The CDR3 DNA reads as TGTGCCAGCAGTTACTCAGATGATTCGGATTATCACCAGTACTTC.

The CDR3 reads CASSYADGNYGYTF. The CDR3 nucleotides read TGTGCCAGCAGTTACGCGGATGGGAACTATGGCTACACCTTC. This sequence joins TRBV6-5 and TRBJ1-2; D gene uncertain. This CDR3 comprises 14 residues. V lost 2 bases, J lost 2 bases, and 9 bases lay in between. From germline, CDR1 is MNHEY and CDR2 SVGAGI.

The rearrangement joins TRBV19 to TRBJ2-7; the D call may be TRBD1 or TRBD2 (5 bases each). Trimming removed 1 base from V and 2 bases from J, with 12 bases in between. CDR1 and CDR2 from the germline V gene are LNHDA and SQIVND (reference sequence). The CDR3 has 15 amino acids. CDR3 coding DNA: TGTGCCAGTAGTATAGTGGTGGGGACGGCCTACGAGCAGTACTTC. Its protein is CASSIVVGTAYEQYF.

CDR3 protein: CASSFQTGSYNEQFF. CDR3 nucleotide sequence: TGTGCCAGCAGCTTTCAGACAGGCTCCTACAATGAGCAGTTCTTC. This rearrangement joins TRBV7-2 to TRBJ2-1; TRBD1 is a possible D gene (6 bases). This CDR3 has 15 amino acids. The germline V and J ends were trimmed by 3 bases and 0 bases, with 9 bases remaining between them. CDR1 is SGHTA, CDR2 FQGNSA, per germline.

This clone occurred once. This rearrangement joins TRBV6-1 to TRBJ2-7; D could derive from TRBD1 or TRBD2 (5 bases each). V lost 7 bases and J lost 3, with 13 bases in between. The germline CDR1 and CDR2 sequences are MNHNS and SASEGT. This CDR3 region has 13 residues. The CDR3 region has the DNA TGTGCCAGCAAGAGGGCAGGGATCTACGAGCAGTACTTC. It yields the protein CASKRAGIYEQYF.

This rearrangement joins TRBV6-1 to TRBJ2-1; perhaps TRBD2 as D (5 bases). V was cut by 2 bases and J by 7 bases, with 9 bases left in between. CDR3 length: 13 residues. Per the germline V gene, CDR1 is MNHNS and CDR2 is SASEGT. DNA for the CDR3: TGTGCCAGCAGTGAATGGAGGCTTAATGAGCAGTTCTTC. Protein product: CASSEWRLNEQFF.

The J gene is TRBJ2-3, the V gene TRBV4-3, with TRBD2 matching over 7 bases. The CDR3 extends over 15 amino acids. V dropped 2 bases and J dropped 2; count of bases not matched to a gene: 4. Germline CDR1 and CDR2: LGHNA and YSLEER. CDR3 loop: CASSQLAASTDTQYF. CDR3 in DNA: TGCGCCAGCAGCCAACTAGCGGCCTCCACAGATACGCAGTATTTT.

A single count supports this clone. V and J are TRBV4-2 and TRBJ1-1; possibly TRBD1 for D (5 bases). V lost 0 bases to trimming and J lost 4 bases, with 12 bases between them. The CDR3 covers 15 residues. Per germline, CDR1 LGHNA and CDR2 YNFKEQ. The CDR3 sequence: CASSQDSQGFTEAFF. The DNA of the CDR3 is TGTGCCAGCAGCCAAGATAGCCAGGGCTTCACTGAAGCTTTCTTT.

The rearrangement links TRBV28 to TRBJ1-5; 9 bases fit TRBD1. This CDR3 has 14 residues. Germline loops: CDR1 MDHEN, CDR2 SYDVKM. The ends lost 5 bases at V and 3 bases at J; junction bases unmatched: 2. CDR3 in amino acids: CASSEQGANQPQHF. The CDR3 nucleotides read TGTGCCAGCAGTGAACAGGGGGCCAATCAGCCCCAGCATTTT.

This CDR3 is CASSPTPGSNSPLHF. Here the CDR3 DNA reads TGTGCCAGCAGCCCAACCCCGGGAAGCAATTCACCCCTCCACTTT. The chain is built from TRBV2 and TRBJ1-6; no clear D gene. V was trimmed by 6 bases and J by 7 bases, leaving 16 bases between them. The CDR3 has 15 residues. Per the germline V gene, CDR1 is SNHLY and CDR2 is FYNNEI.

Of note for this clone: The sample holds other DNA sequences that translate to the same CDR3. The rearrangement joins TRBV9 to TRBJ2-6, with D unclear. Germline V gene data show CDR1 as SGDLS and CDR2 as YYNGEE. The V end lost 1 base, the J end lost 2 bases, and 7 bases lay between the germline ends. The CDR3 runs to 15 residues. The CDR3 coding sequence is TGTGCCAGCAGCGTAACGGGTCCTGGGGCCAACGTCCTGACTTTC. It translates to CASSVTGPGANVLTF.

This rearrangement joins TRBV10-3 to TRBJ2-6; 9 bases map to TRBD1. CDR3 length: 18 residues. The germline gives CDR1 ENHRY, CDR2 SYGVKD. J lost 1 base, V lost 0 bases, and 4 bases had no gene match. The CDR3 DNA follows: TGTGCCATCAGTGAGTCGAAAGGACAGGGGTCTGGGGCCAACGTCCTGACTTTC. Translating it yields CAISESKGQGSGANVLTF.

CDR3 nucleotide sequence: TGTGCCAGCAGTTACGTCCGCGGGACTTTCACTGAAGCTTTCTTT. It specifies CASSYVRGTFTEAFF. The chain employs TRBV6-5 and TRBJ1-1; TRBD1 is a possible D gene (5 bases). V lost 2 bases and J lost 4, with 14 bases in between. CDR3 size: 15 residues. The germline CDR1 and CDR2 sequences are MNHEY and SVGAGI.

To note about this clone: In the same sample, other DNA sequences code for this CDR3. This rearrangement joins TRBV6-1 to TRBJ1-5; the D gene is possibly TRBD1 (5 bases). V was clipped by 6 bases and J by 0 bases, with 9 bases between them. The germline V gene has CDR1 MNHNS and CDR2 SASEGT. This CDR3 region has 14 residues. In DNA, the CDR3 is TGTGCCAGCAGCGGGACGGGTAGCAATCAGCCCCAGCATTTT. Its protein product is CASSGTGSNQPQHF.

V gene TRBV15 combines with J gene TRBJ2-6; 7 bases fit TRBD1. CDR1 is LNHNV and CDR2 is YYDKDF in the germline V gene (reference sequence). Losses at the gene ends were 3 bases for V and 2 bases for J; bases not matched to a gene: 1. The CDR3 runs to 15 residues. This CDR3 reads CATSSQGAGANVLTF. The CDR3 DNA reads TGTGCCACCAGCAGCCAGGGGGCTGGGGCCAACGTCCTGACTTTC.

To note about this clone: A read error may explain this, as a much larger clone is one base away. This sample includes further DNA sequences coding for the same CDR3. The chain has TRBV7-2 and TRBJ2-2; D gene ambiguous. The CDR3 covers 13 residues. The ends were cut back, 1 base at V and 5 bases at J, with 5 bases in the middle. Germline CDR1 is SGHTA and CDR2 is FQGNSA. CDR3 loop: CASSLGGTGELFF. CDR3 coding DNA: TGTGCCAGCAGCTTAGGGGGAACCGGGGAGCTGTTTTTT.

V gene TRBV6-1 combines with J gene TRBJ1-4, with TRBD1 as a possible D gene (6 bases). Germline V gene lookup returns CDR1 MNHNS and CDR2 SASEGT. Deletions cut 6 bases from V and 7 bases from J, with 18 bases between. This CDR3 region has 15 residues. The CDR3 coding sequence is TGTGCCAGCAGAGGAACGACAGGTTCAGTTGAAAAACTGTTTTTT. Translating it yields CASRGTTGSVEKLFF.

Turning to this clone: This same CDR3 is encoded by further DNA sequences in the sample. The chain links TRBV5-1 to TRBJ1-1, with a tentative D call TRBD1 (6 bases). The CDR3 length is 14 residues. Germline V lookup: CDR1 SGHRS, CDR2 YFSETQ. Trimming removed 1 base at V and 1 base at J, with 8 bases between. CDR3 sequence reads: CASSLQQGNTEAFF. For the CDR3, the DNA is TGCGCCAGCAGCTTGCAACAGGGGAACACTGAAGCTTTCTTT.

A single count supports this clone. The chain combines TRBV5-6 with TRBJ1-1, with D possibly matching TRBD1 (6 bases). This CDR3 spans 16 amino acids. V was clipped by 1 base and J by 3 bases, with 16 bases between them. The germline gives CDR1 SGHDT, CDR2 YYEEEE. The CDR3 spells CASSLLGGPGDTEAFF. CDR3 nucleotides: TGTGCCAGCAGCTTGTTGGGGGGCCCTGGGGACACTGAAGCTTTCTTT. The full variable domain, its missing parts supplied by reference TRBV5-6 and TRBJ1-1, is DAGVTQSPTHLIKTRGQQVTLRCSPKSGHDTVSWYQQALGQGPQFIFQYYEEEERQRGNFPDRFSGHQFPNYSSELNVNALLLGDSALYLCASSLLGGPGDTEAFFGQGTRLTVV.

The chain has TRBV6-5 and TRBJ2-1; unclear D gene. From germline, CDR1 is MNHEY and CDR2 SVGAGI. The CDR3 sequence is 12 residues long. Between the trimmed V and J ends, which lost 5 bases and 6 bases, there was a span of 8 bases. The CDR3 region is CASSQSLNEQFF. DNA of the CDR3: TGTGCCAGCAGTCAAAGCCTCAATGAGCAGTTCTTC.

This clone has a single count. The sample contains more than one DNA sequence encoding this CDR3. The V and J genes are TRBV9 and TRBJ2-5; no clear D. In germline, CDR1 is SGDLS, CDR2 YYNGEE. V was clipped by 0 bases and J by 3 bases, with 9 bases between them. This CDR3 region has 14 residues. The CDR3 nucleotides read TGTGCCAGCAGCGTAGGCCTTGCCGAAGAGACCCAGTACTTC. Translating gives CASSVGLAEETQYF.

The V call is TRBV29-1, the J call TRBJ1-1; 7 bases fit TRBD1. V was clipped by 3 bases and J by 1 base; unmatched bases: 11. Germline loops: CDR1 SQVTM, CDR2 ANQGSEA. The length of the CDR3 is 16 residues. This CDR3 is CSVDGGQVISNTEAFF. Written as DNA, the CDR3 is TGCAGCGTTGACGGTGGACAGGTGATTTCGAACACTGAAGCTTTCTTT.

On this clone: Other DNA sequences from this sample encode an identical CDR3 as well. The CDR3 loop is CASSPQGYSNQPQHF. The CDR3 bases are TGTGCCAGCAGTCCCCAGGGCTATAGCAATCAGCCCCAGCATTTT. V usage is TRBV6-5 and J usage is TRBJ1-5; D perhaps matches TRBD1 (5 bases). CDR1 and CDR2 from the germline V gene are MNHEY and SVGAGI. CDR3 length: 15 residues. V was pared by 5 bases and J by 0 bases, with 11 bases between.

The chain couples TRBV25-1 to TRBJ2-1, with TRBD2 identical over 8 bases. J was trimmed by 6 bases and V by 8 bases; bases with no gene match: 9. The CDR3 totals 14 residues. Germline values: CDR1 MGHDK, CDR2 SYGVNS. CDR3: CASSLAGRINEQFF. The CDR3 bases are TGTGCCAGCTCCTTAGCGGGACGGATCAATGAGCAGTTCTTC. Full variable domain (outside the CDR3, taken from reference TRBV25-1 and TRBJ2-1): EADIYQTPRYLVIGTGKKITLECSQTMGHDKMYWYQQDPGMELHLIHYSYGVNSTEKGDLSSESTVSRIRTEHFPLTLESARPSHTSQYLCASSLAGRINEQFFGPGTRLTVL.

The V gene is TRBV6-1, the J gene TRBJ1-1; TRBD1 aligns across 8 bases. V lost 4 bases to trimming and J lost 9 bases; unmatched junction nucleotides: 10. This CDR3 has 14 amino acids. CDR1 is MNHNS and CDR2 is SASEGT in the germline V gene. CDR3 DNA sequence: TGTGCCAGCAGTGGGACAGGGCCCTACGCTAAAGCTTTCTTT. Protein product: CASSGTGPYAKAFF.

This CDR3 reads CASMGLALNTGELFF. CDR3 DNA sequence: TGTGCCAGCATGGGACTAGCCCTGAACACCGGGGAGCTGTTTTTT. This rearrangement joins TRBV2 to TRBJ2-2, with 9 bases lining up with TRBD2. CDR1 is SNHLY and CDR2 is FYNNEI in the germline V gene. The trim removed 7 bases at V and 1 base at J, leaving 4 bases unmatched. The CDR3 length is 15 residues. Full variable domain (rest looked up from reference TRBV2 and TRBJ2-2): EPEVTQTPSHQVTQMGQEVILRCVPISNHLYFYWYRQILGQKVEFLVSFYNNEISEKSEIFDDQFSVERPDGSNFTLKIRSTKLEDSAMYFCASMGLALNTGELFFGEGSRLTVL.